These T cell receptor beta chains were read from a single sample in a study of vaccination and CD4 T cells after COVID-19. TCRdb independently ran MiXCR on the PCR reads; one entry per CDR3 protein. The sample has about 7,800 distinct CDR3 sequences, roughly two fifths seen once. Antigens of these TCRs are unknown. Sequenced sample: CD4+ T cells from blood, cultured in vitro. The receptors derive from a human donor in good health. The CDR3 runs from the conserved cysteine through the conserved F or W. Clone size is not always given. Where it is, it says once, few, many or a class for expanded clones.

v_call	clone_size	cdr3_length	j_call	cdr3_aa
TRBV28	NA	16	TRBJ1-2	CASSLGGQGTNYGYTF
TRBV19	NA	12	TRBJ1-2	CASSPRERSYTF
TRBV20-1	few	11	TRBJ2-1	CSAGTLNEQFF
TRBV7-2	NA	13	TRBJ2-3	CASSLGGPDTQYF
TRBV7-2	NA	15	TRBJ1-4	CASSPRPGGGEKLFF
TRBV6-1	NA	16	TRBJ1-5	CASSELEGRSNQPQHF
TRBV12-3/TRBV12-4	NA	15	TRBJ1-2	CASSFYARSNCGYTF
TRBV27	medium-sized	15	TRBJ2-1	CASSLGAGGPDEQFF
TRBV11-1	NA	13	TRBJ2-7	CASSPKSSYEQYF
TRBV7-3	NA	13	TRBJ1-1	CASSADGNTEAFF
TRBV4-3	NA	16	TRBJ2-7	CASSGEASGVSLVQYF
TRBV28	NA	12	TRBJ1-1	CASSLRNREAFF
TRBV6-1	NA	13	TRBJ1-2	CASRRGENYGYTF
TRBV4-3	NA	16	TRBJ2-3	CASSQDGGINTDTQYF